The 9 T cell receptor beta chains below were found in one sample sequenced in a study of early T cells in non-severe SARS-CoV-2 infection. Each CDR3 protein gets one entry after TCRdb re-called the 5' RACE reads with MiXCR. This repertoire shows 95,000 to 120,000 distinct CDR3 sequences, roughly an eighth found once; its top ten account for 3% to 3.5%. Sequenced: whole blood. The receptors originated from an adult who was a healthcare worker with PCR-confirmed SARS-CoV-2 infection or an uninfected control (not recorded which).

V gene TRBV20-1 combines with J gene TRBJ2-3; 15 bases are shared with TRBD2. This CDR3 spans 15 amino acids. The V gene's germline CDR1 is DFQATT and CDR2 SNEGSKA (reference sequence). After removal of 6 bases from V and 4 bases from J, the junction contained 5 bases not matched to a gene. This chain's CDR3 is CSAFGLAGGADTQYF. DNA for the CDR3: TGCAGTGCATTCGGACTAGCGGGAGGGGCAGATACGCAGTATTTT.

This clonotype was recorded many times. The CDR3 nucleotides are TGCAGCGTTGTTCTAGAAAGTCGGCACGGGGAGCTGTTTTTT. The encoded protein is CSVVLESRHGELFF. The chain recombines TRBV29-1 with TRBJ2-2; D uncertain. V lost 4 bases and J 7 bases, leaving 16 bases between the germline ends. The CDR3 runs to 14 residues. Germline-derived CDR1 and CDR2 are SQVTM and ANQGSEA.

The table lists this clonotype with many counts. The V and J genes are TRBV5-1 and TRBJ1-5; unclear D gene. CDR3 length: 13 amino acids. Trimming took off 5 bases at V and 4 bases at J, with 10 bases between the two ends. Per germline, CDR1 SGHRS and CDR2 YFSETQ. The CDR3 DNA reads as TGCGCCAGCAGTGTGGAGGTAAATCAGCCCCAGCATTTT. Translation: CASSVEVNQPQHF.

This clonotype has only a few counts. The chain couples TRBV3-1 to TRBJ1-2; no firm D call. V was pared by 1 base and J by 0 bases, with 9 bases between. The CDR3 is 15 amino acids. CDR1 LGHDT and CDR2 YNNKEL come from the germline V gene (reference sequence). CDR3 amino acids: CASSQGWLTNYGYTF. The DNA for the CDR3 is TGTGCCAGCAGCCAAGGGTGGCTTACTAACTATGGCTACACCTTC.

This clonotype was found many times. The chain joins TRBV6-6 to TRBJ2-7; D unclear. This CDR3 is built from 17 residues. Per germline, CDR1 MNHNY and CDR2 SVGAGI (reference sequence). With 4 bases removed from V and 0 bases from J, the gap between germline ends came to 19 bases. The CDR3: CASSSPTQAKSSYEQYF. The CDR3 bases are TGTGCCAGCAGTTCCCCCACTCAGGCAAAAAGCTCCTACGAGCAGTACTTC.

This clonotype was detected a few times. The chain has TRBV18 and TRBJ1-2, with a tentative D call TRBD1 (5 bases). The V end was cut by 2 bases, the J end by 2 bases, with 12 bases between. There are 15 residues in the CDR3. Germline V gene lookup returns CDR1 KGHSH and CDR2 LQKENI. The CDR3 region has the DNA TGTGCCAGCTCACCAGGAGGCAGGGTAAACTATGGCTACACCTTC. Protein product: CASSPGGRVNYGYTF.

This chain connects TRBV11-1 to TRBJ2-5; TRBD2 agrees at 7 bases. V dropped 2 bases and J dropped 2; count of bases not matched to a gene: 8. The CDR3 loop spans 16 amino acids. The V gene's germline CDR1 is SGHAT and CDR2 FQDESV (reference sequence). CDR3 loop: CASSLTSLGGQETQYF. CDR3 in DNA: TGTGCCAGCAGCTTAACTTCTCTCGGGGGGCAAGAGACCCAGTACTTC. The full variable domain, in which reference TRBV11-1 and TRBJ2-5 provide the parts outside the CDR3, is EAEVAQSPRYKITEKSQAVAFWCDPISGHATLYWYRQILGQGPELLVQFQDESVVDDSQLPKDRFSAERLKGVDSTLKIQPAELGDSAMYLCASSLTSLGGQETQYFGPGTRLLVL.

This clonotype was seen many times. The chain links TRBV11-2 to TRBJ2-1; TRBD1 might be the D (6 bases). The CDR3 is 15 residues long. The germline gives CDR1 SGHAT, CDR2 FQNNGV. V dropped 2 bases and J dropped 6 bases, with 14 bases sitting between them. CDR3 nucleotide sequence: TGTGCCAGCAGCTTATTCACCGGACAGAGCAATGAGCAGTTCTTC. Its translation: CASSLFTGQSNEQFF.

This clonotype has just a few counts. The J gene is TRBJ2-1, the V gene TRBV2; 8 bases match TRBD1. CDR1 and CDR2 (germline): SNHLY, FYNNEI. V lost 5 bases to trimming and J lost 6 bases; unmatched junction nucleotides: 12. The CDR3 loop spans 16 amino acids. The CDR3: CASSKTGDQGGNEQFF. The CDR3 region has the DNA TGTGCCAGCAGTAAGACAGGGGATCAAGGCGGCAATGAGCAGTTCTTC.